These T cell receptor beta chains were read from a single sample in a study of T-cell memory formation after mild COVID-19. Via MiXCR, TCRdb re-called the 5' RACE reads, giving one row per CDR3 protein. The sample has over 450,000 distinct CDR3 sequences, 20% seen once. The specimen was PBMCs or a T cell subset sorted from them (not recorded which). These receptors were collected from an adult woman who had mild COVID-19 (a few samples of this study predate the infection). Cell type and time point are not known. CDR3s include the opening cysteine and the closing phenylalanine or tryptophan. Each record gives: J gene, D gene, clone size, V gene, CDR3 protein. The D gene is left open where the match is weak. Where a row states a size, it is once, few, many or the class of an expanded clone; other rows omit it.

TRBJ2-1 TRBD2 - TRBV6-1 CASSDSSGRIFGNEQFF
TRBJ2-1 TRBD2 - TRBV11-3 CASSLKLAGGRNEQFF
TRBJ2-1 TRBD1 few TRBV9 CASSSHAGGVYNEQFF
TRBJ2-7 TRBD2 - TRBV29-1 CSVEGTGSGIEQDEQYF
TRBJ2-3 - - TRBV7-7 CASSLAPTGSTDTQYF
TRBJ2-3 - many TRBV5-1 CASSLSSGQDTQYF
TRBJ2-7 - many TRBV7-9 CASSLGHQNIGAYEQYF
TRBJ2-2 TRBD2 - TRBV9 CASSAGGAGGELFF
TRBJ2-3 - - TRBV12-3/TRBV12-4 CASSLTRTSTDTQYF
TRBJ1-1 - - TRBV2 CASRKGGMNTEAFF
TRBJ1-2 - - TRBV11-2 CASSLDRVQDYGYTF
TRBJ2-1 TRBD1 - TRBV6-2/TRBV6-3 CASSYSRGQQNEQFF
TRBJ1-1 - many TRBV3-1 CASSPGHLTEAFF
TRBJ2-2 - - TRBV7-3 CASSFMNTGELFF
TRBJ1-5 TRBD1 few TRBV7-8 CASSTRQGGNQPQHF
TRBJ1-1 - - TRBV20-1 CSADQGADRTEAFF
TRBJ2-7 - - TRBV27 CASSRKGTAWEQYF
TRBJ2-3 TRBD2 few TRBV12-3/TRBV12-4 CASSFFPAGMADTQYF
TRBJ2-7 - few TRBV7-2 CASSVSGTGTYEQYF
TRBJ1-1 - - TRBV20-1 CSAIDTEAFF
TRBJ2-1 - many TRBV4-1 CASSQEVGTYNEQFF
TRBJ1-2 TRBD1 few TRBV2 CASSGQGGGYTF
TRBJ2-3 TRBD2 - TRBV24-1 CATSVLGLAGDTDTQYF
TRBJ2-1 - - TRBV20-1 CSAPSGPVYNEQFF
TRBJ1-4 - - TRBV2 CASSQTYTGTLEKLFF
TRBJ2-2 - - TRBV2 CASTPDRVNGELFF
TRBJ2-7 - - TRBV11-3 CASSLEGGTYEQYF
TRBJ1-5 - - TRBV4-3 CASSQVEGQPQHF
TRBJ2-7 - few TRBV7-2 CASSLEVYSYEQYF
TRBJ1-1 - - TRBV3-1 CASSQGGGKAFF
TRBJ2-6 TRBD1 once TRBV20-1 CSAPGTGRSYTAGANVLTF
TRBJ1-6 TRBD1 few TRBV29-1 CSVSTAGTGDNSPLHF
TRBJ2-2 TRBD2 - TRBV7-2 CASSRTNSGLGLRGRTGELFF
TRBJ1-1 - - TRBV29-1 CSVEGGAEAFF
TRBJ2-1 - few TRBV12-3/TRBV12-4 CASSTTGRPLNEQFF
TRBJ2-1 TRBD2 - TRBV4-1 CASSQAGLAGYEQFF
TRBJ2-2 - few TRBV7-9 CASSPPSRGVRRELFF
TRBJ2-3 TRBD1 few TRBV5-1 CASTPARTGSLHYTDTQYF
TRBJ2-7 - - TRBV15 CATSRDSMRRYF
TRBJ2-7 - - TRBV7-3 CASSLTRGDDVQYF
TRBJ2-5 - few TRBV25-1 CASTTEHQETQYF
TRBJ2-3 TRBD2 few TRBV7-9 CASSRSGSGDTQYF
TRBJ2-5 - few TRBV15 CATSREGEPETQYF
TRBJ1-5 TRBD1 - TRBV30 CAWSVGTGRNQPQHF
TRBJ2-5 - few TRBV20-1 CSASPTSGHGSQETQYF
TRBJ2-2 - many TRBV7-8 CASSLRERWDTGELFF
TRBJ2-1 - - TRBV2 CASSDWRGSYNEQFF
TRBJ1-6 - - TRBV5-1 CASSLEGPGTTAEDSPLHF
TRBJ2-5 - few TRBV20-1 CSARWISGTGSQYF